This T cell receptor (beta chain) derives from a study of cytomegalovirus exposure and HLA in healthy donors. Study findings and constraints: Later on, a genetic analysis was performed. It linked a missense variant in DCLRE1C with V- and J-gene trimming of TCR beta.

The CDR3 sequence is 15 residues long. Germline CDR1 and CDR2: MNHEY and SMNVEV (reference sequence). With 3 bases removed from V and 2 bases from J, the gap between germline ends came to 11 bases. With regard to this clone: The antigen is undetermined.

In the PCR, 60 Vbeta and 13 Jbeta primers were used. Repertoires were generated with immunoSEQ multiplex PCR, while TCRdb's copy carries only in-frame clones and drops some. Among some 150,000 clones listed, about 80% were seen once. The sample comprised PBMCs. This TCR was recovered from a man aged 18-30 years in good health and CMV-seronegative. The chain combines TRBV27 with TRBJ1-5; a possible D gene is TRBD1 (5 bases). CDR3 sequence: CASSFSGNGNQPQHF. The CDR3 nucleotides are TGTGCCAGCAGTTTTTCAGGGAACGGCAATCAGCCCCAGCATTTT.